One TCR beta chain is described in this entry. Its antigen is not identified. The data stem from a study of identical twins. The study's findings and limits: Twins' surplus sharing was weaker for beta out-of-frame sequences.

TCRdb recomputed calls from the 5' RACE reads with MiXCR, one row per CDR3 protein. The sample has 350,000 or so distinct CDR3 sequences, roughly 12% seen once. CDR1 and CDR2 (germline): LNHDA, SQIVND (reference sequence). The CDR3 length is 18 residues. The ends lost 5 bases at V and 3 bases at J; junction bases unmatched: 13. The same data also went into a second study, on yellow fever vaccine responses in identical twins. That source notes: Vaccine-induced T cell responses in twins were reportedly observed to appear partly convergent, partly personalized.

Sample: CD8+ T cells sorted from blood. The origin of this receptor is a woman younger than 35 in good health. V and J are TRBV19 and TRBJ2-1; 10 positions match TRBD2. The CDR3 DNA follows: TGTGCCAGTAGTCCCCTAGCGGGAGAGGGGAAGCGCTACAATGAGCAGTTCTTC. Its protein product is CASSPLAGEGKRYNEQFF. The variable domain in full, with the rest retrieved from reference TRBV19 and TRBJ2-1, is DGGITQSPKYLFRKEGQNVTLSCEQNLNHDAMYWYRQDPGQGLRLIYYSQIVNDFQKGDIAEGYSVSREKKESFPLTVTSAQKNPTAFYLCASSPLAGEGKRYNEQFFGPGTRLTVL.